The 14 T cell receptor beta chains given below trace back to one sample, sequenced in a study of cytomegalovirus exposure and HLA in healthy donors. PCR amplification relied on 60 Vbeta primers (plus 13 Jbeta primers). Only in-frame clones appear in the TCRdb table, and some are missing; sequencing was by immunoSEQ multiplex PCR. The table shows about 160,000 clones, with 75% to 90% occurring only once. What was sequenced was PBMCs. These receptors were collected from a man aged 25-45 years in good health and CMV-seronegative.

The chain uses TRBV7-2 and TRBJ2-7; 12 bases match TRBD2. In germline, CDR1 is SGHTA, CDR2 FQGNSA. The CDR3 has 15 residues. Germline trimming cut 4 bases from V and 5 bases from J; bases unmatched to any gene: 6. The CDR3 DNA is TGTGCCAGCAGCTCATGGACTAGCGGGGACAACGAGCAGTACTTC. It yields the protein CASSSWTSGDNEQYF. Complete variable domain (other parts from reference TRBV7-2 and TRBJ2-7): GAGVSQSPSNKVTEKGKDVELRCDPISGHTALYWYRQSLGQGLEFLIYFQGNSAPDKSGLPSDRFSAERTGGSVSTLTIQRTQQEDSAVYLCASSSWTSGDNEQYFGPGTRLTVT.

For this clone: Other DNA sequences from this sample encode an identical CDR3 as well. This chain joins TRBV28 and TRBJ1-1; TRBD1 matches at 7 bases. Germline CDR1 reads MDHEN; CDR2 reads SYDVKM. This CDR3 spans 17 amino acids. Germline trimming cut 2 bases from V and 1 base from J; bases unmatched to any gene: 10. DNA for the CDR3: TGTGCCAGCAGTTTAGGGCATCTCGGACAGGAGAACACTGAAGCTTTCTTT. It encodes CASSLGHLGQENTEAFF.

The rearrangement uses TRBV28 and TRBJ2-4; no reliable D call. The CDR3 consists of 13 residues. The V end lost 4 bases, the J end lost 3 bases, and 7 bases lay between the germline ends. Germline V CDR1 and CDR2: MDHEN, SYDVKM. The CDR3 DNA follows: TGTGCCAGCAGTTCTGGCAGCAAAAACATTCAGTACTTC. This gives the protein CASSSGSKNIQYF.

The rearrangement joins TRBV5-4 to TRBJ2-7; D gene ambiguous. Deletions cut 0 bases from V and 0 bases from J, with 13 bases between. CDR3 length equals 16 residues. CDR1 SGHNT and CDR2 YYREEE come from the germline V gene (reference sequence). The CDR3 DNA reads as TGTGCCAGCAGCTTGGGTCTGAAGCTAGGCTCCTACGAGCAGTACTTC. This translates into CASSLGLKLGSYEQYF.

This chain joins TRBV28 and TRBJ2-5, with D possibly matching TRBD2 (5 bases). The V and J ends lost 6 bases and 4 bases respectively, with 21 bases between them. Germline loops: CDR1 MDHEN, CDR2 SYDVKM. The CDR3 runs 16 residues. CDR3 amino acids: CASSLDVDSPTETQYF. Written as DNA, the CDR3 is TGTGCCAGCAGCTTGGACGTGGACTCCCCGACAGAGACCCAGTACTTC.

The J gene is TRBJ2-1, the V gene TRBV7-7, with a possible D match to TRBD2 (6 bases). The CDR3 totals 13 residues. Trimming cost V 3 bases and J 5 bases, with 8 bases left between them. From germline, CDR1 is SSHAT and CDR2 FNYEAQ (reference sequence). The CDR3, as DNA: TGTGCCAGCAGCTTGAGGAGGGACAATGAGCAGTTCTTC. Protein: CASSLRRDNEQFF.

The CDR3 loop is CATAFGQAYEQYF. The CDR3 bases are TGTGCCACCGCCTTTGGACAAGCCTACGAGCAGTACTTC. The chain is built from TRBV6-1 and TRBJ2-7; possible D gene TRBD1, 5 bases. Germline values: CDR1 MNHNS, CDR2 SASEGT. This CDR3 has 13 residues. V lost 10 bases, J lost 2 bases, and 15 bases lay in between.

This sequence joins TRBV19 and TRBJ2-7; 10 nucleotides line up with TRBD2. The V segment lost 3 bases and the J segment 6 bases; nucleotides outside the gene matches: 8. CDR3 length: 15 residues. The germline V gene has CDR1 LNHDA and CDR2 SQIVND (reference sequence). The CDR3 nucleotides read TGTGCCAGTAGTATTGTGACTAGCGGGCAAGTCGAGCAGTACTTC. Amino acid sequence: CASSIVTSGQVEQYF.

CDR3 protein: CASRPGQMNTEAFF. CDR3 in DNA: TGTGCCAGCAGGCCGGGTCAGATGAACACTGAAGCTTTCTTT. This chain uses TRBV6-1 with TRBJ1-1, with unresolved D. The CDR3 loop spans 14 amino acids. Germline lookup yields CDR1 MNHNS and CDR2 SASEGT. The V end was cut by 6 bases, the J end by 0 bases, with 11 bases between.

The chain employs TRBV30 and TRBJ1-5; 9 bases map to TRBD1. The CDR3 sequence is 14 residues long. V was clipped by 5 bases and J by 3 bases; unmatched bases: 5. CDR1 is GTSNPN, CDR2 SVGIG, per germline (reference sequence). The CDR3 region has the DNA TGTGCCTGGGGGGGGGACAGGGACAATCAGCCCCAGCATTTT. Its translation: CAWGGDRDNQPQHF.

With respect to this clone: An end of the junction does not agree with germline; a read error may underlie this. The rearrangement uses TRBV9 and TRBJ2-1; maybe TRBD2 (5 bases). The CDR3 runs to 15 residues. Per germline, CDR1 SGDLS and CDR2 YYNGEE. CDR3 region: CASSVSLADNNEQFF. As DNA, the CDR3 is TGTGCCAGCAGCGTAAGCCTAGCAGATAACAATGAACAGTTCTTC.

This chain uses TRBV6-1 with TRBJ2-7, with TRBD2 matching 11 bases. The V segment lost 5 bases and the J segment 4 bases; nucleotides outside the gene matches: 4. The CDR3 has 14 amino acids. Germline CDR1 and CDR2: MNHNS and SASEGT. The CDR3 DNA reads TGTGCCAGCAGTATTACTAGCGGGAGATACGAGCAGTACTTC. Translated: CASSITSGRYEQYF.

This clone was observed at least ten times. The chain combines TRBV7-8 with TRBJ1-1, with D maybe TRBD1 (5 bases). The CDR3 is made up of 13 amino acids. Trimming pared 1 base from V and 7 bases from J, leaving 10 bases between. Germline-derived CDR1 and CDR2 are SGHVS and FQNEAQ. The CDR3 spells CASSLGWGGEAFF. The DNA of the CDR3 is TGTGCCAGCAGCTTAGGGTGGGGCGGTGAAGCTTTCTTT.

This CDR3 is CASSSTSGRVDEQFF. The CDR3 DNA reads as TGTGCCAGCAGTTCTACTAGCGGGAGGGTGGATGAGCAGTTCTTC. This chain links TRBV27 with TRBJ2-1; the match to TRBD2 covers 13 bases. V was clipped by 4 bases and J by 8 bases; unmatched bases: 5. The length of the CDR3 is 15 residues. From germline, CDR1 is MNHEY and CDR2 SMNVEV (reference sequence).